This is a list of T cell receptor beta chains from one sample in a study of PD-L1 blockade in urothelial cancer. The protocol was immunoSEQ multiplex PCR, while the TCRdb copy is restricted to in-frame clones and leaves out a portion. The sample consists of 55,000 to 85,000 clones, less than 90% of them appearing once. Specimen: PBMCs, collected around atezolizumab (anti-PD-L1) treatment. These receptors were obtained from a woman in her 70s with urothelial cancer. Each CDR3 is given with its conserved first and last residue. The order of the fields is clone size, J gene, D gene, CDR3 length, V gene, CDR3 protein, CDR3 DNA. A D gene is named only where the DNA matches it firmly. Part of the rows lack a size; the others show once, few, many or a class for expanded clones.

>once|TRBJ2-7|TRBD1|14|TRBV7-8
CASSSRTGNYEQYF
TGTGCCAGCAGCTCGAGGACAGGGAACTACGAGCAGTACTTC
>.|TRBJ2-5|TRBD1|14|TRBV7-9
CASSHRGLEETQYF
TGTGCCAGCAGCCACAGGGGGCTAGAAGAGACCCAGTACTTC
>.|TRBJ1-1|.|15|TRBV5-1
CASSLVSGVNTEAFF
TGCGCCAGCAGCTTGGTATCAGGGGTGAACACTGAAGCTTTCTTT
>.|TRBJ2-1|TRBD2|18|TRBV4-3
CASSQGGGWGLANNEQFF
TGCGCCAGCAGCCAAGGAGGGGGGTGGGGACTAGCGAACAATGAGCAGTTCTTC
>.|TRBJ2-3|.|14|TRBV6-5
CASSYISNTDTQYF
TGTGCCAGCAGTTACATTAGTAACACAGATACGCAGTATTTT
>.|TRBJ2-1|TRBD1|16|TRBV19
CASSVGQWSSYNEQFF
TGTGCCAGTAGTGTGGGACAGTGGAGCTCCTACAATGAGCAGTTCTTC
>.|TRBJ1-2|.|12|TRBV5-1
CASSLDRIVSTF
TGCGCCAGCAGCTTGGACAGGATTGTTTCCACCTTC
>many|TRBJ2-7|.|14|TRBV5-1
CASSLLGNPYEQYF
TGCGCCAGCAGCTTGTTGGGCAACCCCTACGAGCAGTACTTC
>.|TRBJ1-2|TRBD1|16|TRBV27
CASSPTGGFVGDGYTF
TGTGCCAGCAGCCCGACAGGGGGCTTTGTCGGAGATGGCTACACCTTC
>.|TRBJ2-1|TRBD2|15|TRBV30
CAWSAGLEAHNEQFF
TGTGCCTGGAGTGCGGGACTAGAGGCCCACAATGAGCAGTTCTTC
>.|TRBJ2-7|.|12|TRBV19
CASSELGYEQYF
TGTGCCAGTAGTGAACTAGGTTACGAGCAGTACTTC
>.|TRBJ2-2|.|13|TRBV5-4
CASSIEATGELFF
TGTGCCAGCAGCATCGAGGCTACCGGGGAGCTGTTTTTT
>.|TRBJ2-5|TRBD2|16|TRBV7-2
CASSLGALAGGETQYF
TGTGCCAGCAGCTTAGGGGCATTAGCGGGCGGGGAGACCCAGTACTTC
>.|TRBJ1-1|TRBD1|13|TRBV29-1
CSSGTAMNTEAFF
TGCAGCTCGGGGACAGCCATGAACACTGAAGCTTTCTTT
>.|TRBJ1-6|TRBD1|15|TRBV6-1
CASSVGQGAGSPLHF
TGTGCCAGCAGTGTGGGACAGGGGGCTGGTTCACCCCTCCACTTT
>.|TRBJ1-1|TRBD1|15|TRBV5-1
CASRPQGAWDTEAFF
TGCGCCAGCCGCCCGCAGGGGGCGTGGGACACTGAAGCTTTCTTT
>.|TRBJ1-3|.|15|TRBV5-1
CASSLAGTAGNTIYF
TGCGCCAGCAGCTTGGCCGGCACAGCTGGAAACACCATATATTTT
>.|TRBJ2-1|.|17|TRBV4-2
CASSHEVRAASYNEQFF
TGTGCCAGCAGCCATGAGGTCCGCGCAGCTTCCTACAATGAGCAGTTCTTC
>.|TRBJ2-3|.|14|TRBV5-1
CASSLGTGTDTQYF
TGCGCCAGCAGCTTGGGGACAGGCACAGATACGCAGTATTTT
>few|TRBJ1-4|.|14|TRBV29-1
CSVLPDSTNEKLFF
TGCAGCGTCCTACCCGACAGTACTAATGAAAAACTGTTTTTT
>.|TRBJ2-1|TRBD2|15|TRBV11-2
CASSPRLAAYNEQFF
TGTGCCAGCAGCCCCAGACTAGCGGCCTACAATGAGCAGTTCTTC
>.|TRBJ1-5|.|16|TRBV5-4
CASSLGKGGRKRPQHF
TGTGCCAGCAGCTTAGGGAAGGGCGGGCGAAAGAGGCCCCAGCATTTT
>.|TRBJ1-1|.|14|TRBV18
CASSPQQGGGEAFF
TGTGCCAGCTCACCACAACAAGGGGGGGGTGAAGCTTTCTTT
>.|TRBJ2-1|TRBD2|17|TRBV11-2
CASSSGTSGSSYNEQFF
TGTGCCAGCAGCTCCGGGACTAGCGGGAGCTCCTACAATGAGCAGTTCTTC
>.|TRBJ2-1|.|13|TRBV11-2
CASSSMATQAEFF
TGTGCCAGCAGCTCCATGGCCACCCAAGCGGAGTTCTTC
>.|TRBJ2-1|TRBD2|16|TRBV5-1
CASSQPVAGGTGEQFF
TGCGCCAGCAGCCAACCAGTAGCGGGGGGGACGGGCGAGCAGTTCTTC
>.|TRBJ1-1|.|15|TRBV10-2
CASSDWRELNTEAFF
TGCGCCAGCAGTGATTGGCGGGAGTTGAACACTGAAGCTTTCTTT
>.|TRBJ2-7|.|12|TRBV28
CASNVGSGEQYF
TGTGCCAGCAATGTGGGTAGCGGCGAGCAGTACTTC
>.|TRBJ2-2|TRBD2|16|TRBV5-4
CASSLDLAGDTGELFF
TGTGCCAGCAGCTTGGACCTAGCGGGAGACACCGGGGAGCTGTTTTTT
>.|TRBJ2-3|TRBD2|13|TRBV7-6
CASSWRESDTQYF
TGTGCCAGCAGCTGGCGGGAGTCAGATACGCAGTATTTT
>.|TRBJ1-4|.|16|TRBV7-9
CASSQQGGDYNEKLFF
TGTGCCAGCAGCCAGCAAGGTGGCGACTATAATGAAAAACTGTTTTTT
>.|TRBJ2-3|.|15|TRBV18
CASSPTGLETDTQYF
TGTGCCAGCTCACCCACGGGGTTGGAAACAGATACGCAGTATTTT